Following are 20 T cell receptor beta chains from one sample sequenced in a study of a mutant IDH1 vaccine in newly diagnosed glioma. These receptors have no identified antigens. The time point is: week 47, end of study. Mutant IDH1 20-mer peptide, at 300 ug, made up each vaccine dose, with topical imiquimod. This table comes from immunoSEQ multiplex PCR, and its TCRdb copy is limited to in-frame clones, with some not included. This repertoire shows some 56,000 clones, roughly 75% found once; its top ten account for less than 6.5%. This specimen was PBMCs, taken from a glioma patient whose treatment included an IDH1 peptide vaccine. The receptors here all came from a man in his forties or fifties with glioma.

The chain recombines TRBV19 with TRBJ1-5; D not certain. Trimming cost V 5 bases and J 7 bases, with 12 bases left between them. This CDR3 spans 13 amino acids. CDR1 LNHDA and CDR2 SQIVND come from the germline V gene (reference sequence). The CDR3 region is CASSATPWQPQHF. The CDR3, as DNA: TGTGCCAGTAGTGCTACTCCCTGGCAGCCCCAGCATTTT.

The chain has TRBV7-8 and TRBJ2-7; 8 nucleotides agree with TRBD1. Trimming cost V 0 bases and J 3 bases; bases outside gene matches: 7. The CDR3 has 16 residues. Germline V gene sequence: CDR1 SGHVS, CDR2 FQNEAQ. The CDR3 region is CASSLAPQGASYEQYF. The DNA of the CDR3 is TGTGCCAGCAGCTTAGCCCCGCAGGGGGCGAGCTACGAGCAGTACTTC.

The rearrangement uses TRBV7-9 and TRBJ2-5, with D unresolved. Trimming cost V 3 bases and J 3 bases, with 8 bases left between them. CDR3 length: 13 residues. Germline V CDR1 and CDR2: SEHNR, FQNEAQ (reference sequence). CDR3 in amino acids: CASSFSGEETQYF. The CDR3 bases are TGTGCCAGCAGCTTTTCTGGGGAAGAGACCCAGTACTTC.

This chain uses TRBV30 with TRBJ1-1; 8 bases are a match to TRBD1. There are 16 residues in the CDR3. Trimming at V came to 1 base and at J to 4 bases, leaving 11 bases not matched to a gene. Germline V gene data show CDR1 as GTSNPN and CDR2 as SVGIG (reference sequence). The chain's CDR3 is CAWSARTPGGRTEAFF. Written as DNA, the CDR3 is TGTGCCTGGAGTGCTAGGACTCCAGGGGGCCGCACTGAAGCTTTCTTT.

In this sample, this clone turned up once. The chain recombines TRBV6-5 with TRBJ2-5, with D unclear. Germline V lookup: CDR1 MNHEY, CDR2 SVGAGI. With 6 bases removed from V and 1 base from J, the gap between germline ends came to 15 bases. The CDR3 totals 15 residues. The CDR3 sequence: CASRDDRGAQETQYF. As DNA, the CDR3 is TGTGCCAGCAGAGATGACCGTGGAGCCCAAGAGACCCAGTACTTC.

The table lists this clone with a few counts. The genes are TRBV7-6 and TRBJ2-1; D gene uncertain. Germline CDR1 reads SGHVS; CDR2 reads FNYEAQ. CDR3 length equals 12 residues. Trimming left V 2 bases short and J 5 bases short, with 4 bases between. CDR3 sequence reads: CASSLPDNEQFF. The DNA for the CDR3 is TGTGCCAGCAGCTTACCCGACAATGAGCAGTTCTTC.

V usage is TRBV19 and J usage is TRBJ1-5, with 7 positions matching TRBD1. V was clipped by 4 bases and J by 6 bases; unmatched bases: 12. Germline loops: CDR1 LNHDA, CDR2 SQIVND (reference sequence). The CDR3 runs 16 residues. The CDR3 spells CASSTREGAVSQPQHF. CDR3 bases: TGTGCCAGTAGTACCCGTGAGGGGGCGGTGAGTCAGCCCCAGCATTTT. Full variable domain (rest looked up from reference TRBV19 and TRBJ1-5): DGGITQSPKYLFRKEGQNVTLSCEQNLNHDAMYWYRQDPGQGLRLIYYSQIVNDFQKGDIAEGYSVSREKKESFPLTVTSAQKNPTAFYLCASSTREGAVSQPQHFGDGTRLSIL.

A few counts support this clone. The sample carries other DNA sequences with the same CDR3. The CDR3 region has the DNA TGTGCCAGCAGTTACGATCCGGGACAGGGTTACGAGCAGTACTTC. Translated: CASSYDPGQGYEQYF. This chain uses TRBV6-5 with TRBJ2-7; 9 bases align to TRBD1. This CDR3 contains 15 residues. V shed 2 bases, J shed 4 bases, and the junction held 6 bases outside the gene matches. Per the germline V gene, CDR1 is MNHEY and CDR2 is SVGAGI.

The chain has TRBV29-1 and TRBJ1-2; D possibly corresponds to TRBD1 (5 bases). Per the germline V gene, CDR1 is SQVTM and CDR2 is ANQGSEA. The CDR3 has 11 residues. The CDR3 is CSIRQLDGYTF. The DNA of the CDR3 is TGCAGTATTAGACAGCTAGATGGCTACACCTTC.

V usage is TRBV27 and J usage is TRBJ1-2; 9 bases agree with TRBD1. This CDR3 region has 16 residues. The J segment lost 1 base and the V segment lost 6 bases, leaving 9 bases of the junction unmatched. The germline CDR1 and CDR2 sequences are MNHEY and SMNVEV (reference sequence). DNA of the CDR3: TGTGCCAGCAGACCATGGACAGGGGAAGATAACTATGGCTACACCTTC. It is translated as CASRPWTGEDNYGYTF.

The chain joins TRBV27 to TRBJ2-7; TRBD1 aligns across 7 bases. Germline lookup yields CDR1 MNHEY and CDR2 SMNVEV (reference sequence). With 8 bases clipped from V and 0 bases from J, the junction kept 4 bases outside the gene matches. The CDR3 loop spans 13 amino acids. The CDR3 spells CASGWTGSYEQYF. CDR3 nucleotide sequence: TGTGCCAGCGGGTGGACAGGCTCCTACGAGCAGTACTTC.

The chain recombines TRBV2 with TRBJ1-4; the D gene is possibly TRBD1 (6 bases). The germline gives CDR1 SNHLY, CDR2 FYNNEI. The CDR3 consists of 14 residues. Trimming removed 4 bases from V and 3 bases from J, with 9 bases in between. The DNA for the CDR3 is TGTGCCAGCAGTGGGGGGGCGGCTAATGAAAAACTGTTTTTT. Amino acid sequence: CASSGGAANEKLFF.

This chain links TRBV4-2 with TRBJ2-2; 8 bases match TRBD1. The junction had 5 bases not matched to a gene; V was cut back by 4 bases and J by 1 base. This CDR3 is 16 amino acids long. Germline CDR1 is LGHNA and CDR2 is YNFKEQ. The CDR3 loop is CASSPEDRENTGELFF. DNA for the CDR3: TGTGCCAGCAGCCCCGAGGACAGGGAGAACACCGGGGAGCTGTTTTTT.

At least ten counts were recorded for this clone. The genes are TRBV4-1 and TRBJ2-7; a possible D gene is TRBD2 (6 bases). Germline CDR1 MGHRA, CDR2 YSYEKL. CDR3 length: 14 amino acids. V lost 4 bases, J lost 5 bases, and 15 bases lay in between. CDR3 nucleotides: TGCGCCAGCAGCCTCCCGGGGGTGAGCGACGAGCAGTACTTC. This sequence encodes CASSLPGVSDEQYF.

The rearrangement joins TRBV6-5 to TRBJ1-2, with 8 bases aligning to TRBD1. The germline V gene encodes CDR1 MNHEY and CDR2 SVGAGI. The CDR3 is 15 residues long. The V segment lost 2 bases and the J segment 4 bases; nucleotides outside the gene matches: 6. The CDR3 DNA reads as TGTGCCAGCAGTTACCGCGGGACAGGACTCTATGGCTACACCTTC. This translates into CASSYRGTGLYGYTF.

The rearrangement links TRBV6-5 to TRBJ1-1; D is unresolved. Germline assignment: CDR1 MNHEY and CDR2 SVGAGI. The CDR3 has 14 residues. The V gene lost 6 bases and the J gene lost 4 bases, with 15 bases spanning the gap. The CDR3 DNA is TGTGCCAGCAGCCCCAGCGGAGCAGGCACTGAAGCTTTCTTT. This codes for CASSPSGAGTEAFF.

V gene TRBV5-4 combines with J gene TRBJ1-4, with 8 nucleotides matching TRBD1. This CDR3 is built from 16 residues. Germline CDR1 and CDR2: SGHNT and YYREEE (reference sequence). Germline trimming cut 0 bases from V and 0 bases from J; bases unmatched to any gene: 1. CDR3 in amino acids: CASSLGQGSTNEKLFF. The CDR3 DNA sequence: TGTGCCAGCAGCTTGGGACAGGGGTCAACTAATGAAAAACTGTTTTTT.

This clone was counted once. This rearrangement joins TRBV7-2 to TRBJ2-7, with 7 bases identical to TRBD1. There are 15 residues in the CDR3. V shed 6 bases, J shed 2 bases, and the junction held 10 bases outside the gene matches. Germline loops: CDR1 SGHTA, CDR2 FQGNSA. This CDR3 is CASRSGTASPYEQYF. The CDR3 DNA reads TGTGCCAGCAGGTCCGGGACAGCCTCTCCCTACGAGCAGTACTTC.

The chain's CDR3 is CASSDPTGGVLETQYF. CDR3 in DNA: TGTGCCAGTAGTGATCCGACAGGGGGTGTTTTAGAGACCCAGTACTTC. This chain joins TRBV19 and TRBJ2-5; 9 bases are shared with TRBD1. CDR1 LNHDA and CDR2 SQIVND come from the germline V gene (reference sequence). Losses at the gene ends were 5 bases for V and 4 bases for J; bases not matched to a gene: 11. CDR3 size: 16 residues.

The chain is built from TRBV7-6 and TRBJ2-2; D may be TRBD1 (7 bases). This CDR3 is 15 amino acids long. V was pared by 5 bases and J by 2 bases, with 12 bases between. In germline, CDR1 is SGHVS, CDR2 FNYEAQ. The CDR3 DNA sequence: TGTGCCAGCAGCCGGGGGACAGATAACACCGGGGAGCTGTTTTTT. This gives the protein CASSRGTDNTGELFF.